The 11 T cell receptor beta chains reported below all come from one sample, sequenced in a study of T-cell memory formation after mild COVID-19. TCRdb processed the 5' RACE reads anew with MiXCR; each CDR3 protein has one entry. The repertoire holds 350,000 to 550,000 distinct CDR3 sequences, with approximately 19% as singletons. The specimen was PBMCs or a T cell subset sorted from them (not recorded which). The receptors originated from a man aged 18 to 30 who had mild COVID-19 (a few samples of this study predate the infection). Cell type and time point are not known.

The CDR3 bases are TGTGCCAGCAGTTTAGTTCTTCACCGGGGAGCTTTCTTT. It specifies CASSLVLHRGAFF. The chain recombines TRBV12-3 or TRBV12-4 with TRBJ1-1, with D unresolved. Trimming pared 1 base from V and 10 bases from J, leaving 13 bases between. The CDR3 is 13 residues long.

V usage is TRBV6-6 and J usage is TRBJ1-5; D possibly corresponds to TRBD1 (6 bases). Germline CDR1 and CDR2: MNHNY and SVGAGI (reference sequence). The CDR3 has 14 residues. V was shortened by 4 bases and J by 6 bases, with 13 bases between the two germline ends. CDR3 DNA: TGTGCCAGCAGTTTGAACAGGGTCGGTCAGCCCCAGCATTTT. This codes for CASSLNRVGQPQHF.

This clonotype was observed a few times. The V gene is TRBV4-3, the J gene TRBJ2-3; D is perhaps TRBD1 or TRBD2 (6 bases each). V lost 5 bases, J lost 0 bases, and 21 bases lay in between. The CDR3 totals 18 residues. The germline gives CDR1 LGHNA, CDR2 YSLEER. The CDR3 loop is CASSSPRGRVSSTDTQYF. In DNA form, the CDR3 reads TGCGCCAGCAGCTCGCCACGGGGGCGAGTCTCTAGCACAGATACGCAGTATTTT.

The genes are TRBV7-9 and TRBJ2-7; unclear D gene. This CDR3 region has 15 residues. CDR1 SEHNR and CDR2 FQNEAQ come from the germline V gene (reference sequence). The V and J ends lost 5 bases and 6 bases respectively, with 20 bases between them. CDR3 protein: CASSPARRITGEQYF. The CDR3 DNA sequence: TGTGCCAGCAGCCCCGCCCGGAGAATAACGGGCGAGCAGTACTTC. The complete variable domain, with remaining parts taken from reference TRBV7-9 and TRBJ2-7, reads DTGVSQNPRHKITKRGQNVTFRCDPISEHNRLYWYRQTLGQGPEFLTYFQNEAQLEKSRLLSDRFSAERPKGSFSTLEIQRTEQGDSAMYLCASSPARRITGEQYFGPGTRLTVT.

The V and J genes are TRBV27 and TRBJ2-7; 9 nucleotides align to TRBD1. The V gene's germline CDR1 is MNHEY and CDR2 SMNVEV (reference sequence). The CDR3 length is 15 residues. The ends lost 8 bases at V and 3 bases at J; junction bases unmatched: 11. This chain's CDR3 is CASRLRGQGFYEQYF. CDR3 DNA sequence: TGTGCCAGCCGCCTCCGAGGACAGGGGTTCTACGAGCAGTACTTC.

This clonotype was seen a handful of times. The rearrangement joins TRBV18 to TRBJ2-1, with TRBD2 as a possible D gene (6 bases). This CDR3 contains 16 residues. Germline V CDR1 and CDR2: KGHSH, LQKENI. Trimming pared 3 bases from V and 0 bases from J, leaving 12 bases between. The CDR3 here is CASSPLSGSSYNEQFF. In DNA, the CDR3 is TGTGCCAGCTCACCTCTTAGCGGTAGCTCCTACAATGAGCAGTTCTTC.

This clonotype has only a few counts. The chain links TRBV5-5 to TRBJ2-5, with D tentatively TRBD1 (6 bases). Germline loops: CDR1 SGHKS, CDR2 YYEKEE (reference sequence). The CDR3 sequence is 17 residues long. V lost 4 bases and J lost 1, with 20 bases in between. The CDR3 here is CASSLNREPAIQETQYF. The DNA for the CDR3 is TGTGCCAGCAGCCTCAACAGGGAACCCGCCATCCAAGAGACCCAGTACTTC.

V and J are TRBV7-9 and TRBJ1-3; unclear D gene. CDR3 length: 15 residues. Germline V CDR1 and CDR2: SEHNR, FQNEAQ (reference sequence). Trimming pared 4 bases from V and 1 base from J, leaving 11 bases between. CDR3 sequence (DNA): TGTGCCAGCAGCTCGGCAGGCCCTTCTGGAAACACCATATATTTT. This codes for CASSSAGPSGNTIYF.

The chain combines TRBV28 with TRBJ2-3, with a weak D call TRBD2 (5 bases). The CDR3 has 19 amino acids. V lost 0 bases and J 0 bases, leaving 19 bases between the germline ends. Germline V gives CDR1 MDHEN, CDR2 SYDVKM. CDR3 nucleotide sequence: TGTGCCAGCAGTTTATGGGACTCTCCAAGCGGCTCTAGCACAGATACGCAGTATTTT. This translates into CASSLWDSPSGSSTDTQYF.

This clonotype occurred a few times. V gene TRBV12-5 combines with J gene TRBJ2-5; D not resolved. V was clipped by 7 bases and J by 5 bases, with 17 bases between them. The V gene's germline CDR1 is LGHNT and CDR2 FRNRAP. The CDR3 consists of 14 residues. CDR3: CASARGGFGETQYF. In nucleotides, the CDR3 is TGTGCTAGTGCTCGTGGTGGATTCGGGGAGACCCAGTACTTC.

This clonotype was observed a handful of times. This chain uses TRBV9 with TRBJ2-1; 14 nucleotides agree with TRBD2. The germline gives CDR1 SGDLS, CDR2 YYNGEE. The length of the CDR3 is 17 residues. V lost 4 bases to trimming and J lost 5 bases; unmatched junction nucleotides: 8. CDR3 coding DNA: TGTGCCAGCAGCCCCAGACTAGCGGGGGGGTTCAACAATGAGCAGTTCTTC. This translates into CASSPRLAGGFNNEQFF. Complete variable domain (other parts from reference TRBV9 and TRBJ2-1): DSGVTQTPKHLITATGQRVTLRCSPRSGDLSVYWYQQSLDQGLQFLIQYYNGEERAKGNILERFSAQQFPDLHSELNLSSLELGDSALYFCASSPRLAGGFNNEQFFGPGTRLTVL.